These 16 T cell receptor beta chains were all obtained from the same sample, sequenced in a study of cytomegalovirus exposure and HLA in healthy donors (dated by TCRdb to 2015 to 2018). Library preparation employed the immunoSEQ multiplex PCR assay. The multiplex PCR relied on a mix of 60 forward primers for TCR Vbeta segments and 13 reverse primers for TCR Jbeta segments. TCRdb limited this immuneACCESS table to in-frame rearrangements with V and J called. A share of clones is missing; checked studies link under half to unresolved V genes, and the rest is unexplained. This sample comprises 90,000 to 120,000 clones, 77% of them detected only once. 3.5% to 5% of the sample goes to the ten largest clones. Specimen: PBMCs. The receptors originated from a male donor in good health and CMV-seronegative.

The CDR3 DNA reads as TGTGCCAGTAGTATAGATCGTCCCGGGAGGAATGAGCAGTTCTTC. Translation: CASSIDRPGRNEQFF. The V and J genes are TRBV19 and TRBJ2-1, with 7 positions matching TRBD2. Trimming took 0 bases from V and 7 from J; bases not matched to a gene: 6. The CDR3 consists of 15 residues. In germline, CDR1 is LNHDA, CDR2 SQIVND (reference sequence).

The rearrangement uses TRBV4-2 and TRBJ1-1, with unresolved D. V was pared by 0 bases and J by 3 bases, with 8 bases between. This CDR3 is 14 amino acids long. In germline, CDR1 is LGHNA, CDR2 YNFKEQ. CDR3 loop: CASSQEAGYTEAFF. DNA of the CDR3: TGTGCCAGCAGCCAAGAGGCGGGTTACACTGAAGCTTTCTTT.

The rearrangement links TRBV6-6 to TRBJ1-1; 10 bases align to TRBD1. J gave up 4 bases and V 4 bases, and 9 bases lay outside the gene matches. This CDR3 has 16 residues. Per the germline V gene, CDR1 is MNHNY and CDR2 is SVGAGI (reference sequence). CDR3 in DNA: TGTGCCAGCAGTTTAGCGGGGACAGGGGCGGGCACTGAAGCTTTCTTT. Its protein product is CASSLAGTGAGTEAFF.

CDR3 amino acids: CASSRSNQPQHF. The DNA of the CDR3 is TGTGCCAGCTCCCGGAGCAATCAGCCCCAGCATTTT. The chain recombines TRBV18 with TRBJ1-5; D unclear. Germline V lookup: CDR1 KGHSH, CDR2 LQKENI. V was clipped by 6 bases and J by 1 base, with 4 bases between them. The CDR3 is 12 residues long.

This chain joins TRBV7-6 and TRBJ2-3, with TRBD1 matching 7 bases. Germline loops: CDR1 SGHVS, CDR2 FNYEAQ. The CDR3 loop spans 17 amino acids. The junction had 13 bases not matched to a gene; V was cut back by 2 bases and J by 5 bases. This CDR3 is CASSLRVRGTVKDTQYF. Written as DNA, the CDR3 is TGTGCCAGCAGCTTACGCGTTAGAGGGACAGTAAAAGATACGCAGTATTTT.

The chain links TRBV6-4 to TRBJ2-7; 9 positions agree with TRBD1. The V and J ends lost 5 bases and 4 bases, in that order; junction bases with no gene match: 9. From germline, CDR1 is MRHNA and CDR2 SNTAGT. The CDR3 spans 15 residues. CDR3 in amino acids: CASSKSGTGTYEQYF. CDR3 bases: TGTGCCAGCAGTAAGTCCGGGACAGGGACATACGAGCAGTACTTC.

Here the CDR3 reads CASSFGGGNEQFF. The CDR3 nucleotides are TGTGCCAGCAGCTTCGGGGGGGGTAATGAGCAGTTCTTC. The chain couples TRBV7-8 to TRBJ2-1; TRBD2 matches at 8 bases. There are 13 residues in the CDR3. From germline, CDR1 is SGHVS and CDR2 FQNEAQ. V lost 3 bases, J lost 7 bases, and 2 bases stayed unmatched.

This rearrangement joins TRBV5-1 to TRBJ2-7, with 10 bases fitting TRBD2. Germline CDR1 is SGHRS and CDR2 is YFSETQ. Trimming removed 5 bases from V and 6 bases from J; junction bases left unmatched: 8. This CDR3 region has 14 residues. The CDR3 DNA follows: TGCGCCAGCAGACCCCTAGCGGGAGTCGGCGAGCAGTACTTC. It codes for CASRPLAGVGEQYF. The full variable domain, with the rest looked up from reference TRBV5-1 and TRBJ2-7, is KAGVTQTPRYLIKTRGQQVTLSCSPISGHRSVSWYQQTPGQGLQFLFEYFSETQRNKGNFPGRFSGRQFSNSRSEMNVSTLELGDSALYLCASRPLAGVGEQYFGPGTRLTVT.

J is TRBJ2-7 and V is TRBV6-5; D perhaps matches TRBD2 (6 bases). The CDR3 has 16 residues. CDR1 is MNHEY, CDR2 SVGAGI, per germline. Trimming removed 0 bases at V and 6 bases at J, with 18 bases between. The DNA of the CDR3 is TGTGCCAGCAGTTACTCGATTGGTAGAGGGGACTCCGAGCAGTACTTC. Translated: CASSYSIGRGDSEQYF.

V is TRBV29-1 and J is TRBJ2-7; 12 bases fit TRBD2. Germline V gene sequence: CDR1 SQVTM, CDR2 ANQGSEA. Trimming took 6 bases from V and 4 from J; bases not matched to a gene: 7. The CDR3 has 14 residues. CDR3 nucleotides: TGCAGCGTGCAGACTAGCGGGAGTGCATACGAGCAGTACTTC. Its translation: CSVQTSGSAYEQYF.

The V and J genes are TRBV5-1 and TRBJ2-7, with 9 nucleotides matching TRBD1. Germline V gene sequence: CDR1 SGHRS, CDR2 YFSETQ. This CDR3 comprises 15 residues. Unmatched junction bases numbered 4, after V lost 0 bases and J lost 3 bases. CDR3 DNA: TGCGCCAGCAGCTTGGTGGGGACAGGGTACTACGAGCAGTACTTC. Protein product: CASSLVGTGYYEQYF.

The genes are TRBV2 and TRBJ1-1; TRBD1 matches at 9 bases. Germline V lookup: CDR1 SNHLY, CDR2 FYNNEI. The CDR3 sequence is 15 residues long. The junction had 3 bases not matched to a gene; V was cut back by 3 bases and J by 1 base. The CDR3 loop reads CASSEGDRANTEAFF. The DNA of the CDR3 is TGTGCCAGCAGTGAGGGGGACAGGGCGAACACTGAAGCTTTCTTT. Full variable domain (remainder filled in from reference TRBV2 and TRBJ1-1): EPEVTQTPSHQVTQMGQEVILRCVPISNHLYFYWYRQILGQKVEFLVSFYNNEISEKSEIFDDQFSVERPDGSNFTLKIRSTKLEDSAMYFCASSEGDRANTEAFFGQGTRLTVV.

This chain uses TRBV7-8 with TRBJ2-1; 8 positions agree with TRBD2. Germline lookup yields CDR1 SGHVS and CDR2 FQNEAQ. V lost 0 bases, J lost 9 bases, and 13 bases stayed unmatched. The CDR3 contains 17 residues. Here the CDR3 DNA reads TGTGCCAGCAGCTTAGCGGCCTCCTGGCGGGGGGACCCTGAGCAGTTCTTC. It yields the protein CASSLAASWRGDPEQFF.

This clone was detected once. The chain is built from TRBV7-2 and TRBJ2-1, with TRBD1 identical over 10 bases. The V segment lost 6 bases and the J segment 9 bases; nucleotides outside the gene matches: 8. Looked up from germline, CDR1 is SGHTA and CDR2 is FQGNSA. This CDR3 is 14 amino acids long. The CDR3 reads CASRQPGQGTEQFF. The DNA for the CDR3 is TGTGCCAGCAGACAACCGGGACAGGGGACTGAGCAGTTCTTC.

The J gene is TRBJ2-5, the V gene TRBV7-6; 7 bases agree with TRBD1. With 2 bases clipped from V and 11 bases from J, the junction kept 8 bases outside the gene matches. Germline lookup yields CDR1 SGHVS and CDR2 FNYEAQ. The CDR3 totals 13 residues. The CDR3: CASSLRAGGEQYF. CDR3 DNA sequence: TGTGCCAGCAGCTTACGGGCAGGGGGAGAGCAGTACTTC.

This chain joins TRBV30 and TRBJ2-3, with D perhaps TRBD2 (6 bases). Trimming cost V 2 bases and J 4 bases, with 10 bases left between them. The CDR3 is 13 amino acids. CDR1 is GTSNPN and CDR2 is SVGIG in the germline V gene (reference sequence). CDR3 amino acids: CAWSRDSSDTQYF. The CDR3 nucleotides are TGTGCCTGGAGTCGGGACTCCTCAGATACGCAGTATTTT.